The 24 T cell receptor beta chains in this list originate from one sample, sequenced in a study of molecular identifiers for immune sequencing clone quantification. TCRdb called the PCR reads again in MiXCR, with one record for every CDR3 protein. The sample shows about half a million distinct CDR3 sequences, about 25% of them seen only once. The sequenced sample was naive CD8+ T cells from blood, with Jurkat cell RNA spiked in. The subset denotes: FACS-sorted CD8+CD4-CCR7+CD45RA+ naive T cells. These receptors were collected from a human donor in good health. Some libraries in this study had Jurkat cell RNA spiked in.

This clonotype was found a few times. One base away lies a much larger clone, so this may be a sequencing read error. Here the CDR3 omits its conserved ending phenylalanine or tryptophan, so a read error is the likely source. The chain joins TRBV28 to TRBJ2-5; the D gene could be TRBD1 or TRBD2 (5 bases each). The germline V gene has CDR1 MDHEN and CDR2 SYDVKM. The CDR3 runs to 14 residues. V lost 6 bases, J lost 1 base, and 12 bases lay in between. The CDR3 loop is CASRGTWGQETQYS. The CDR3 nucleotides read TGTGCCAGCAGGGGGACCTGGGGCCAAGAGACCCAGTACTCC.

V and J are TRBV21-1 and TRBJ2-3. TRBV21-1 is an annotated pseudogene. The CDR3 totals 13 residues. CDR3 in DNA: TGTGCCAGCAGCCCGACGGCGGCAGATACGCAGTATTTT. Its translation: CASSPTAADTQYF.

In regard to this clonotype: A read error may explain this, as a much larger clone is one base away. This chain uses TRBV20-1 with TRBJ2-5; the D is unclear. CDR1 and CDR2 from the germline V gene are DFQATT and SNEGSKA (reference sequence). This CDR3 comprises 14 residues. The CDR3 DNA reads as TGCAGTGCTAATGCGGAAAACGTCCAAGAGACCCGGTACTTC. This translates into CSANAENVQETRYF.

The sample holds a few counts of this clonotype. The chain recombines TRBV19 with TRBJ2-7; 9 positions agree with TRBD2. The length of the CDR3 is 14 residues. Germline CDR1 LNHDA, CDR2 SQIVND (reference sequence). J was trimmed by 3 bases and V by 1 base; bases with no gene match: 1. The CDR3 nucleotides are TGTGCCAGTAGTATAGGCGGGAGGGACTACGAGCAGTACTTC. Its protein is CASSIGGRDYEQYF.

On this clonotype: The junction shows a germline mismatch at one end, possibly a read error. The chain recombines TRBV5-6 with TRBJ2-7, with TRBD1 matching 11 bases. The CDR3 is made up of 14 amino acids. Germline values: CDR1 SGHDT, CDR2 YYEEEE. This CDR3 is CACSHGQGAYEQYF. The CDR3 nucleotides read TGTGCCTGCAGCCACGGACAGGGGGCGTACGAGCAGTACTTC.

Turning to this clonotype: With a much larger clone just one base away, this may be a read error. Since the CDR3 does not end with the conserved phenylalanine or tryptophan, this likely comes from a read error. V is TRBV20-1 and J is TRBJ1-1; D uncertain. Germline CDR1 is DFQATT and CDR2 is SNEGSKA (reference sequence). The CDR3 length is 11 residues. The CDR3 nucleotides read TGCAGCGCTACAAGGGTGACTGAAGCTTTCTTA. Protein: CSATRVTEAFL.

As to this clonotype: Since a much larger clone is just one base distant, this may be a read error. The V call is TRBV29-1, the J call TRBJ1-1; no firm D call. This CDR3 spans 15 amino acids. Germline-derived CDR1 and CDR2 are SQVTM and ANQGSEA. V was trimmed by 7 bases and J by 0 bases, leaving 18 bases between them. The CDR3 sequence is CSDDGSTLMNTEAFF. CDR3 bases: TGCAGCGATGACGGTTCGACACTCATGAACACTGAAGCTTTCTTT.

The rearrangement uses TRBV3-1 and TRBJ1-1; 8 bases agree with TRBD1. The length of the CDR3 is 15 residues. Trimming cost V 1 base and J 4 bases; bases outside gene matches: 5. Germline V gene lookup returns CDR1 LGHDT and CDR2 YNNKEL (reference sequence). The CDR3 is CASSQGTGSGTEAFF. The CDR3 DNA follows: TGTGCCAGCAGCCAAGGGACAGGGAGTGGCACTGAAGCTTTCTTT.

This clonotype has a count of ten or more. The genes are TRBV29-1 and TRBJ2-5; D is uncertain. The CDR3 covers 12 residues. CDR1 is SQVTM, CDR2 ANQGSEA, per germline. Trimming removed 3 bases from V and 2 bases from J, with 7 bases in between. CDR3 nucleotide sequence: TGCAGCGTTGACATGGAACAAGAGACCCAGTACTTC. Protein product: CSVDMEQETQYF.

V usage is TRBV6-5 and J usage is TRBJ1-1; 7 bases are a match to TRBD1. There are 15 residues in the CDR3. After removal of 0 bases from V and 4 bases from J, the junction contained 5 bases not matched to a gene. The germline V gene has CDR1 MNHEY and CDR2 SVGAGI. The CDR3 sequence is CASSYSDRARTEAFF. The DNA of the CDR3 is TGTGCCAGCAGTTACTCCGACAGGGCACGCACTGAAGCTTTCTTT.

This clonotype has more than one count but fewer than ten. Here the CDR3 reads CASTEGARNIQYF. Here the CDR3 DNA reads TGTGCCAGCACCGAGGGGGCGCGAAACATTCAGTACTTC. This chain uses TRBV2 with TRBJ2-4; the match to TRBD1 covers 7 bases. Per germline, CDR1 SNHLY and CDR2 FYNNEI. V trimming: 7 bases; J trimming: 6 bases; junction bases outside the gene matches: 6. CDR3 size: 13 residues.

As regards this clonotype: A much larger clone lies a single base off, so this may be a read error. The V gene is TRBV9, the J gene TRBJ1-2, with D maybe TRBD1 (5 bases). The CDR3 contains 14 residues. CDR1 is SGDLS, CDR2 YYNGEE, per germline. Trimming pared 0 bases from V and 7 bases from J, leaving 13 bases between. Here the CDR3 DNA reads TGTGCCAGCAGCGTAGGAGTTGGGGACTGTGGCTACACCTTC. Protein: CASSVGVGDCGYTF.

CDR3 DNA sequence: TGTGCCAGCAGTTACAGTTCGTATACCCCGGGAACTGAAGCTTTCTTT. Amino acid sequence: CASSYSSYTPGTEAFF. The chain links TRBV6-2 or TRBV6-3 to TRBJ1-1; D uncertain. The germline CDR1 and CDR2 sequences are MNHEY and SVGEGT. CDR3 size: 16 residues. With 2 bases removed from V and 5 bases from J, the gap between germline ends came to 18 bases.

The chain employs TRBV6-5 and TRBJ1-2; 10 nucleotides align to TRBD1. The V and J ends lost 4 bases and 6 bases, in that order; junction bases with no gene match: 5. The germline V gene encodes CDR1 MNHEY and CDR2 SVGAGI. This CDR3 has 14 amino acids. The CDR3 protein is CASSSDRGPNGYTF. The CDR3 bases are TGTGCCAGCAGTTCCGACAGGGGGCCGAATGGCTACACCTTC.

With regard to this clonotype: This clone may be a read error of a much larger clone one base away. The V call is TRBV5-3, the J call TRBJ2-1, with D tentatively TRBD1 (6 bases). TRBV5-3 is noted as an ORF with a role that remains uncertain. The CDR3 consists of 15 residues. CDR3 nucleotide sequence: TGTGCCAGCAGCTTGGGCAGGGGATTGTCCTACGAGCAGTTCTTC. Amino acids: CASSLGRGLSYEQFF.

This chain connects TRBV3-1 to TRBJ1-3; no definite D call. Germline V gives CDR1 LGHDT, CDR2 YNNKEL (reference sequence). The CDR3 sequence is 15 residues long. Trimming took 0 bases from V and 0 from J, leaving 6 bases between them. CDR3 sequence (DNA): TGTGCCAGCAGCCAAGAAAAGGCCTCTGGAAACACCATATATTTT. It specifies CASSQEKASGNTIYF.

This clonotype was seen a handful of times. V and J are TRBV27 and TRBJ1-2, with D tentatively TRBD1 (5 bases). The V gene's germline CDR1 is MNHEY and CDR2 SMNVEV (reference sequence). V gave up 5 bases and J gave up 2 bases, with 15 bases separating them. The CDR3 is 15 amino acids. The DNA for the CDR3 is TGTGCCAGCAGTCGTAGTACAGGCGACAACTATGGCTACACCTTC. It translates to CASSRSTGDNYGYTF.

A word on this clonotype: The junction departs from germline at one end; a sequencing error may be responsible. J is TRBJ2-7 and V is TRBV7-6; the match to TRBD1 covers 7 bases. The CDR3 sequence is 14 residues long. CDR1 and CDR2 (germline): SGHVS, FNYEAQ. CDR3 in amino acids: CANSPRDRPYEQYF. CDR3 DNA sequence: TGTGCCAACAGCCCCCGGGACAGACCATACGAGCAGTACTTC. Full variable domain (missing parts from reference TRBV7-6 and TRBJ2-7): GAGVSQSPRYKVTKRGQDVALRCDPISGHVSLYWYRQALGQGPEFLTYFNYEAQQDKSGLPNDRFSAERPEGSISTLTIQRTEQRDSAMYRCANSPRDRPYEQYFGPGTRLTVT.

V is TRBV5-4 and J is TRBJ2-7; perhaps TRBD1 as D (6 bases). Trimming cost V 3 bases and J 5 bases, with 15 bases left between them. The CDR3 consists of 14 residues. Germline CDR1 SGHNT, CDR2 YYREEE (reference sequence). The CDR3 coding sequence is TGTGCCAGCAGCTGGGGACGGAGACAGGACGAGCAGTACTTC. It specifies CASSWGRRQDEQYF.

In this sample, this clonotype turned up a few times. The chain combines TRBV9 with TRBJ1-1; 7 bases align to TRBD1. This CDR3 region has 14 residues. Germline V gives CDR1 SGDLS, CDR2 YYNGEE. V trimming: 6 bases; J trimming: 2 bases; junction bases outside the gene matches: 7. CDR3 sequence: CASTRRQGNTEAFF. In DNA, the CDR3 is TGTGCCAGCACCCGGAGACAGGGAAACACTGAAGCTTTCTTT.

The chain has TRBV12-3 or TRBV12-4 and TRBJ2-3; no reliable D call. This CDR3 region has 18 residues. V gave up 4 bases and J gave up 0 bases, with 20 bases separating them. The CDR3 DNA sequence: TGTGCCAGCAGTTCCACAGAGGTACTTAAAATCAGCACAGATACGCAGTATTTT. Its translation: CASSSTEVLKISTDTQYF.

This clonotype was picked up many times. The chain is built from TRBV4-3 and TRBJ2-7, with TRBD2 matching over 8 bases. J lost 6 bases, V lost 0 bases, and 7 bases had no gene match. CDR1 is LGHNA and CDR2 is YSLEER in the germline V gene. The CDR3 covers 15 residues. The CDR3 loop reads CASSQDPGTSGEQYF. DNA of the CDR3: TGCGCCAGCAGCCAAGACCCCGGGACTAGTGGCGAGCAGTACTTC.

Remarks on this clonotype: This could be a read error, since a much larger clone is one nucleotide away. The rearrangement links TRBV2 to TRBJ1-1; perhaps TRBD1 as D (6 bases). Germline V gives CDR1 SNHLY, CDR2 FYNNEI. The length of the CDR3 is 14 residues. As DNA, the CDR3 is TGTGCCAGCATCCCGTGGGGGGCAAACACTGAAGCTTACTTT. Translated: CASIPWGANTEAYF.

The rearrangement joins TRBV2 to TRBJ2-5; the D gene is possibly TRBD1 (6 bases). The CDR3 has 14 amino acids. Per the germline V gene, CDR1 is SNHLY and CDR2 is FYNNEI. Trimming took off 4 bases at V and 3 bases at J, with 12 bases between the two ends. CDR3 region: CASSVDSIKETQYF. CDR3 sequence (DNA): TGTGCCAGCAGTGTGGACAGCATAAAAGAGACCCAGTACTTC.